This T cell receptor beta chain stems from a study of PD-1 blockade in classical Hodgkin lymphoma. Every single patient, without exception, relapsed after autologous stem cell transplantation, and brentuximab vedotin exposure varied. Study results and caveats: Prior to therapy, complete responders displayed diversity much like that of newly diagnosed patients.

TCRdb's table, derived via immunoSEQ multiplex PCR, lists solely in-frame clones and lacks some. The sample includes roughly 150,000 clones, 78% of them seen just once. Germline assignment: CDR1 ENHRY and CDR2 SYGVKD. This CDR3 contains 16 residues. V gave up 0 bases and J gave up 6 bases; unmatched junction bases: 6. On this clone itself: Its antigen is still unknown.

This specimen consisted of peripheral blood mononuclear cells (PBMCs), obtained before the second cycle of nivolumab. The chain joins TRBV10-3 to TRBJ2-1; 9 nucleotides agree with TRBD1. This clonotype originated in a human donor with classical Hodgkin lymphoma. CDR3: CAISESGTGFFNEQFF. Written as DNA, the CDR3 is TGTGCCATCAGTGAGTCCGGGACAGGGTTTTTCAATGAGCAGTTCTTC.